This T cell receptor beta chain originates from a study of CD4 T cells in relation to SARS-CoV-2 and coronaviruses. Study in general: TCR beta CDR3s were sequenced after 10-day antigen culture of PBMCs. Controls used an HIV-1 Nef peptide pool or no peptide.

Findings and limits, study-wide: Approximately 65% of donors had memory CD4+ clonotypes crossrecognizing SARS-CoV-2 and common cold coronavirus spike.

Comments on this clone: Its cognate antigen is unknown.

Unexposed donor CD4+ T cells date from about 2011-2018, before the COVID-19 pandemic. After about 10 days of culture, CD4+ T cells were isolated. This table comes from immunoSEQ multiplex PCR, and its TCRdb copy is limited to in-frame clones, with some not included. The table lists about 16,000 clones, around four fifths of them singletons. Germline CDR1 is SGDLS and CDR2 is YYNGEE. This CDR3 has 15 residues. V lost 0 bases to trimming and J lost 5 bases; unmatched junction nucleotides: 6. The sequencing sample was made of CD4+ T cells from PBMCs, cultured in vitro. The TCR sequence derives from a human donor in good health. The V gene is TRBV9, the J gene TRBJ2-5; 8 bases map to TRBD2. The CDR3, as DNA: TGTGCCAGCAGCGTAGCGGGAGGGCCGGGGGAGACCCAGTACTTC. Translation gives CASSVAGGPGETQYF.